This T cell receptor beta chain comes out of a study of beta chain features in type 1 diabetes. Study-wide findings and caveats: Type 1 diabetes patients had moderately but significantly shorter TCRB CDR3s in all four CD4+ subsets. More deletions and fewer insertions at VDJ junctions were seen in type 1 diabetes patients.

Isolated RNA was reverse transcribed in full, so expressed TCRB transcripts were sequenced. Here immunoSEQ multiplex PCR was the method, and the copy in TCRdb shows in-frame clones only, minus some. The sample holds 300,000 to 450,000 clones, around 9.6% seen once. The sample holds a few counts of this clone. As yet, its antigen is unknown. The CDR3 runs 15 residues. Trimming took off 5 bases at V and 6 bases at J, with 19 bases between the two ends. The germline CDR1 and CDR2 sequences are SGHVS and FNYEAQ. The sequenced sample consisted of central memory CD4+ T cells from blood. V gene TRBV7-6 combines with J gene TRBJ2-5, with D possibly being TRBD1 (6 bases). The source of this sequence is a man in his thirties or forties with type 1 diabetes. As DNA, the CDR3 is TGTGCCAGCAGCCCCAGGGGCGGCGAGCGGAAGACCCAGTACTTC. Translating it yields CASSPRGGERKTQYF.